This TCR beta chain was recovered during a study of technical replicates of blood from four donors. Germline loops: CDR1 KGHSH, CDR2 LQKENI. Trimming shortened V by 1 base and J by 0 bases, and 4 bases separated the two germline ends. CDR3 length equals 14 residues. Profiled with immunoSEQ multiplex PCR; TCRdb holds only in-frame clones, not every one. The repertoire has tens of thousands of clones, approximately 92% of them found once; the top ten carry 0.4% to 0.5%. The sequenced material came from T cells isolated from PBMCs. The TCR was taken from a human donor in good health. The rearrangement links TRBV18 to TRBJ2-4, with no clear D. The CDR3 reads CASSPLAAKNIQYF. The CDR3, as DNA: TGTGCCAGCTCACCACTGGCAGCCAAAAACATTCAGTACTTC.